The rows below give T cell receptor beta chains drawn from one sample of a study of CD8 T cells in Susac syndrome. One entry per CDR3 protein results from TCRdb running MiXCR on the immunoSEQ multiplex PCR reads. The table has around 69,000 distinct CDR3 sequences, approximately 93% seen once; the top ten hold 0.45% to 0.55%. Sequenced input: CD8+ T cells from PBMCs. Every receptor here comes from a human donor with Susac syndrome. Each CDR3 is given with its conserved first and last residue.

v_call	cdr3_length	cdr3_aa
TRBV20-1	16	CSASSPAGGLPDTQYF
TRBV7-9	12	CATLSPGYGYTF
TRBV20-1	16	CSGAVIDSHSNQPQHF
TRBV3-1	12	CASSQDPGELFF
TRBV11-2	15	CASRRGGGAPDIQYF
TRBV12-3/TRBV12-4	14	CASTLGTGGNEQYF
TRBV5-1	15	CASSPSGSSYNEQFF
TRBV18	15	CASSPMLAGFNEQFF
TRBV7-8	16	CASRLPGGGRTGELFF
TRBV3-1	16	CASSQDNLAGARGQYF
TRBV19	15	CASTMDRFSNQPQHF
TRBV9	15	CASSEGGRNTGELFF
TRBV20-1	14	CSASPKIIQETQYF
TRBV11-3	16	CASSLGVRDSTGELFF
TRBV21-1	16	CASSKGNRGSRYGYTF
TRBV3-1	19	CASSQDSRTSGGQMDTQYF
TRBV12-3/TRBV12-4	14	CASSPDRAKETQYF
TRBV4-2	15	CASSQEEGAPREQFF
TRBV12-3/TRBV12-4	13	CASSSGGTQPQHF
TRBV20-1	11	CSAREAYEQYF